The 18 T cell receptor beta chains in this list originate from one sample, sequenced in a study of T cells in Graves' hyperthyroidism and ophthalmopathy. Amplification yielded TCR beta CDR3 regions, with RNA transcripts as the source. The primer set for the first-round RT-PCR of the TCR CDR3 was HTBI. TCRdb reprocessed the multiplex PCR reads via MiXCR and lists one record per CDR3 protein. The table shows hundreds of thousands of distinct CDR3 sequences, with 15% to 18% occurring only once. Material for sequencing was blood. The origin of the receptors is a woman younger than 30 with Graves' hyperthyroidism.

V and J are TRBV29-1 and TRBJ1-1, with D uncertain. Trimming cost V 4 bases and J 3 bases, with 15 bases left between them. Germline V CDR1 and CDR2: SQVTM, ANQGSEA. CDR3 length: 14 residues. CDR3 region: CSVGSRRADTEAFF. The CDR3 DNA reads as TGCAGCGTTGGGAGTCGGAGGGCGGACACTGAAGCTTTCTTT.

In its sample, this clonotype was seen many times. This chain links TRBV6-1 with TRBJ1-3; D is possibly TRBD1 (5 bases). The CDR3 runs to 14 residues. In germline, CDR1 is MNHNS, CDR2 SASEGT. The V end lost 8 bases, the J end lost 1 base, and 12 bases lay between the germline ends. The CDR3, as DNA: TGTGCCAGCGCAACAGGATCATCTGGAAACACCATATATTTT. Translating gives CASATGSSGNTIYF.

The chain has TRBV4-1 and TRBJ1-2; no definite D call. With 4 bases removed from V and 1 base from J, the gap between germline ends came to 16 bases. This CDR3 spans 16 amino acids. Germline values: CDR1 MGHRA, CDR2 YSYEKL. The CDR3 bases are TGCGCCAGCAGCCGGCAAGAAGGACGGAGTAACTATGGCTACACCTTC. Encoded protein: CASSRQEGRSNYGYTF.

The chain uses TRBV6-4 and TRBJ1-1; D might be TRBD1 (5 bases). The CDR3 contains 15 residues. Germline-derived CDR1 and CDR2 are MRHNA and SNTAGT. Trimming took 6 bases from V and 5 from J, leaving 19 bases between them. As DNA, the CDR3 is TGTGCCAGCAGGGACCTCCTTAGGGGTGGAACTGAAGCTTTCTTT. Translated, it gives CASRDLLRGGTEAFF.

This clonotype was recorded a few times. The chain carries TRBV6-1 and TRBJ1-5; a possible D gene is TRBD1 (6 bases). V lost 3 bases and J 2 bases, leaving 11 bases between the germline ends. The CDR3 length is 15 residues. Looked up from germline, CDR1 is MNHNS and CDR2 is SASEGT. CDR3 residues: CASSDRGLGNQPQHF. CDR3 bases: TGTGCCAGCAGTGACAGGGGATTGGGCAATCAGCCCCAGCATTTT.

This clonotype came up many times. This rearrangement joins TRBV20-1 to TRBJ2-1; D gene unclear. The CDR3 contains 13 residues. Germline V gives CDR1 DFQATT, CDR2 SNEGSKA (reference sequence). Between the trimmed V and J ends, which lost 5 bases and 7 bases, there was a span of 15 bases. CDR3 residues: CSAYTRVGNEQFF. The CDR3 bases are TGCAGTGCTTACACACGGGTGGGGAATGAGCAGTTCTTC.

This clonotype was counted a few times. V is TRBV29-1 and J is TRBJ2-3, with TRBD2 matching 7 bases. With 8 bases clipped from V and 2 bases from J, the junction kept 10 bases outside the gene matches. The CDR3 extends over 14 amino acids. Germline V gene data show CDR1 as SQVTM and CDR2 as ANQGSEA. The CDR3 region is CSPGRAGITDTQYF. The CDR3 DNA reads TGCAGCCCGGGTCGAGCGGGGATCACAGATACGCAGTATTTT.

This clonotype appeared many times. The chain links TRBV24-1 to TRBJ2-1, with D possibly matching TRBD1 (6 bases). Germline lookup yields CDR1 KGHDR and CDR2 SFDVKD. This CDR3 comprises 16 residues. The V gene lost 4 bases and the J gene lost 6 bases, with 18 bases spanning the gap. DNA for the CDR3: TGTGCCACCAGTGACCCCAATGGTCTAGGGGGCAATGAGCAGTTCTTC. Protein: CATSDPNGLGGNEQFF.

A few counts support this clonotype. J is TRBJ2-7 and V is TRBV7-6; no clear D gene. Germline CDR1 is SGHVS and CDR2 is FNYEAQ. V was clipped by 1 base and J by 2 bases, with 6 bases between them. There are 13 residues in the CDR3. The CDR3 protein is CASSLETTYEQYF. CDR3 DNA sequence: TGTGCCAGCAGCTTAGAGACGACCTACGAGCAGTACTTC.

This clonotype appeared many times. This rearrangement joins TRBV19 to TRBJ2-5, with 8 bases identical to TRBD2. Germline CDR1 LNHDA, CDR2 SQIVND (reference sequence). The J segment lost 2 bases and the V segment lost 5 bases, leaving 7 bases of the junction unmatched. This CDR3 has 15 residues. CDR3 nucleotides: TGTGCCAGTAGTGGGTCCGGGACTAGTCAAGAGACCCAGTACTTC. It specifies CASSGSGTSQETQYF. Filled out from reference TRBV19 and TRBJ2-5, the complete variable domain reads DGGITQSPKYLFRKEGQNVTLSCEQNLNHDAMYWYRQDPGQGLRLIYYSQIVNDFQKGDIAEGYSVSREKKESFPLTVTSAQKNPTAFYLCASSGSGTSQETQYFGPGTRLLVL.

This clonotype was seen at least ten times. The chain is built from TRBV28 and TRBJ2-7; 7 bases align to TRBD1. This CDR3 region has 16 residues. From germline, CDR1 is MDHEN and CDR2 SYDVKM. J lost 0 bases, V lost 5 bases, and 10 bases had no gene match. CDR3 sequence reads: CASSPRQGSGSYEQYF. In nucleotides, the CDR3 is TGTGCCAGCAGTCCCCGACAGGGTTCGGGCTCCTACGAGCAGTACTTC.

This clonotype was seen repeatedly, ten times or more. This sequence joins TRBV7-9 and TRBJ1-1, with TRBD1 as a possible D gene (6 bases). The V gene's germline CDR1 is SEHNR and CDR2 FQNEAQ (reference sequence). The CDR3 runs 15 residues. V was clipped by 5 bases and J by 5 bases, with 18 bases between them. CDR3: CASSPQGSQRTEAFF. CDR3 DNA sequence: TGTGCCAGCAGCCCACAGGGCTCGCAAAGGACTGAAGCTTTCTTT.

The sample holds many counts of this clonotype. The chain joins TRBV7-2 to TRBJ2-5, with 9 bases that match TRBD1. This CDR3 is built from 16 residues. Germline V gives CDR1 SGHTA, CDR2 FQGNSA. Trimming cost V 2 bases and J 5 bases; bases outside gene matches: 9. CDR3 nucleotides: TGTGCCAGCAGCTTAAGATGGGACAGGGAGGCGGAGACCCAGTACTTC. Translation gives CASSLRWDREAETQYF.

For this clonotype: This may stem from a read error, because a much larger clone lies one nucleotide away. This chain joins TRBV9 and TRBJ1-1, with a weak D call TRBD1 (6 bases). CDR3 length: 14 residues. Germline V gene lookup returns CDR1 SGDLS and CDR2 YYNGEE. The CDR3 region is CASSVETGNTEASF. The DNA for the CDR3 is TGTGCCAGCAGCGTAGAGACAGGTAACACTGAAGCTTCCTTT. Looking up the rest from reference TRBV9 and TRBJ1-1 gives the full variable domain: DSGVTQTPKHLITATGQRVTLRCSPRSGDLSVYWYQQSLDQGLQFLIQYYNGEERAKGNILERFSAQQFPDLHSELNLSSLELGDSALYFCASSVETGNTEASFGQGTRLTVV.

The chain carries TRBV3-1 and TRBJ1-1, with TRBD1 identical over 8 bases. J was trimmed by 10 bases and V by 2 bases; bases with no gene match: 12. The length of the CDR3 is 15 residues. From germline, CDR1 is LGHDT and CDR2 YNNKEL (reference sequence). The DNA for the CDR3 is TGTGCCAGCAGCCAAAAGGCACGCAGGGGGCGCCGAGCTTTCTTT. Translation: CASSQKARRGRRAFF.

This clonotype was counted between two and nine times. V and J are TRBV9 and TRBJ2-1; TRBD2 matches 8 bases. Germline loops: CDR1 SGDLS, CDR2 YYNGEE. The V gene end was trimmed by 2 bases and the J gene end by 6 bases; junction bases not matched to a gene: 7. The CDR3 is made up of 15 amino acids. CDR3 protein: CASSVRIAGTNEQFF. DNA of the CDR3: TGTGCCAGCAGCGTTAGGATAGCGGGAACCAATGAGCAGTTCTTC.

This clonotype was recorded many times. The rearrangement links TRBV6-1 to TRBJ2-7, with 11 bases identical to TRBD1. CDR3 length: 14 amino acids. CDR1 is MNHNS, CDR2 SASEGT, per germline. Trimming removed 4 bases from V and 3 bases from J; junction bases left unmatched: 2. The CDR3 region has the DNA TGTGCCAGCAGTGGAGGGACAGGGGGCTACGAGCAGTACTTC. Its translation is CASSGGTGGYEQYF.

This clonotype was picked up a small number of times. As DNA, the CDR3 is TGTGCCAGCAGCTTGGGGGGGACTAGCGTACGCAATGAGCAGTTCTTC. Its translation is CASSLGGTSVRNEQFF. The rearrangement links TRBV7-6 to TRBJ2-1, with 10 positions matching TRBD2. Germline assignment: CDR1 SGHVS and CDR2 FNYEAQ. V gave up 3 bases and J gave up 6 bases; unmatched junction bases: 8. The CDR3 contains 16 residues.